Listed below are T cell receptor beta chains from one sample, sequenced in a study of blood T cell repertoires in COVID-19. Assay: immunoSEQ multiplex PCR; the TCRdb copy retains only in-frame clones and omits some. The data show approximately 91,000 clones, approximately 77% seen once. Material: peripheral blood. Every receptor here comes from an elderly woman with acute or convalescent COVID-19. CDR3s include the opening cysteine and the closing phenylalanine or tryptophan. The D gene is left open where the match is weak. The size entry is marked missing in some rows and otherwise reads once, few, many or a size class.

>-|-|TRBJ2-3|TRBV19
CASGDRVTDTQYF
TGTGCCAGTGGCGACAGAGTCACAGATACGCAGTATTTT
>-|-|TRBJ1-1|TRBV30
CAWSLGGMNTEAFF
TGTGCCTGGAGCCTCGGGGGGATGAACACTGAAGCTTTCTTT
>-|-|TRBJ1-3|TRBV7-3
CASSLGWGPGNTIYF
TGTGCCAGCAGCTTAGGGTGGGGGCCTGGAAACACCATATATTTT
>-|-|TRBJ2-7|TRBV19
CACTWGVGESYEQYF
TGTGCCTGTACCTGGGGGGTGGGGGAATCCTACGAGCAGTACTTC
>-|-|TRBJ2-1|TRBV5-4
CASSEATSYNEQFF
TGTGCCAGCTCCGAAGCGACCTCCTACAATGAGCAGTTCTTC
>once|-|TRBJ2-7|TRBV18
CASSPVPLSYEQYF
TGTGCCAGCTCACCCGTTCCCCTCTCCTACGAGCAGTACTTC
>-|-|TRBJ2-5|TRBV7-2
CASSLAGVQETQYF
TGTGCCAGCAGCTTAGCAGGGGTTCAAGAGACCCAGTACTTC
>once|TRBD1|TRBJ2-2|TRBV6-2/TRBV6-3
CASSPIRTGTYTGELFF
TGTGCCAGCAGCCCCATACGGACAGGGACGTACACCGGGGAGCTGTTTTTT
>-|-|TRBJ1-6|TRBV11-2
CASSPSPGHNSPLHF
TGTGCCAGCAGCCCGAGCCCAGGGCATAATTCACCCCTCCACTTT
>-|-|TRBJ1-1|TRBV6-4
CASSDQADTEAFF
TGTGCCAGCAGTGATCAGGCCGACACTGAAGCTTTCTTT
>-|-|TRBJ2-2|TRBV5-1
CASSLWGANTGELFF
TGCGCCAGCAGCTTGTGGGGGGCGAACACCGGGGAGCTGTTTTTT
>-|TRBD2|TRBJ2-2|TRBV9
CASSPTLAPGELFF
TGTGCCAGCAGCCCTACACTAGCGCCCGGGGAGCTGTTTTTT
>-|-|TRBJ1-2|TRBV11-2
CASSLNQGHYGYTF
TGTGCCAGCAGCTTAAACCAGGGGCACTATGGCTACACCTTC
>-|-|TRBJ2-7|TRBV28
CASQQDSYEQYF
TGTGCCAGCCAGCAGGACAGCTACGAGCAGTACTTC
>few|-|TRBJ2-3|TRBV7-8
CASSDGPGGTQYF
TGTGCCAGCAGCGACGGACCCGGAGGTACGCAGTATTTT
>once|-|TRBJ1-1|TRBV12-3/TRBV12-4
CASSFSGNGAFF
TGTGCCAGCAGTTTTTCGGGAAACGGAGCTTTCTTT
>-|TRBD2|TRBJ2-1|TRBV19
CASSMGREGLPDEQFF
TGTGCCAGTAGTATGGGTCGGGAGGGCCTTCCGGATGAGCAGTTCTTC
>-|TRBD2|TRBJ2-3|TRBV6-2/TRBV6-3
CASSSGTRPPGTDTQYF
TGTGCCAGCAGTTCTGGGACTAGGCCCCCCGGCACAGATACGCAGTATTTT
>-|-|TRBJ2-3|TRBV9
CASSVGQSFPSTDTQYF
TGTGCCAGCAGCGTAGGGCAGTCCTTCCCCTCCACAGATACGCAGTATTTT
>-|-|TRBJ1-2|TRBV5-6
CASSSESNYGYTF
TGTGCCAGCAGCTCCGAGTCTAACTATGGCTACACCTTC
>-|TRBD1|TRBJ2-7|TRBV14
CASSQDTATGIYEQYF
TGTGCCAGCAGCCAAGATACAGCGACAGGGATCTACGAGCAGTACTTC
>-|-|TRBJ2-5|TRBV11-2
CASSLGPQGPPRETQYF
TGTGCCAGCAGCTTAGGGCCCCAGGGGCCCCCCAGAGAGACCCAGTACTTC
>-|-|TRBJ2-2|TRBV18
CASSLTTGQTRNTGELFF
TGTGCCAGCTCACTTACGACAGGCCAGACGCGAAACACCGGGGAGCTGTTTTTT
>-|TRBD1|TRBJ1-2|TRBV28
CASSIQGALGYTF
TGTGCCAGCAGCATACAGGGGGCCCTCGGCTACACCTTC
>few|-|TRBJ2-3|TRBV7-2
CASADWSADTQYF
TGTGCCAGCGCGGATTGGTCGGCAGATACGCAGTATTTT
>few|TRBD1|TRBJ1-5|TRBV15
CATSIPGGSNQPQHF
TGTGCCACCAGCATCCCAGGGGGAAGCAATCAGCCCCAGCATTTT
>-|TRBD2|TRBJ2-5|TRBV7-2
CASSLLGLEETQYF
TGTGCCAGCAGCTTATTAGGACTAGAAGAGACCCAGTACTTC
>-|TRBD2|TRBJ2-3|TRBV9
CASSVSGGTPMWDTQYF
TGTGCCAGCAGCGTTAGCGGGGGGACCCCAATGTGGGATACGCAGTATTTT
>-|TRBD2|TRBJ2-1|TRBV19
CASSIPAGISYNEQFF
TGTGCCAGTAGTATTCCAGCGGGGATCTCCTACAATGAGCAGTTCTTC
>-|TRBD2|TRBJ2-7|TRBV18
CASSPSSGSFDEQYF
TGTGCCAGCTCACCATCGAGCGGGAGTTTCGACGAGCAGTACTTC
>-|-|TRBJ2-2|TRBV7-2
CASSFESPVNTGELFF
TGTGCCAGCAGCTTCGAAAGTCCGGTTAACACCGGGGAGCTGTTTTTT
>-|-|TRBJ1-1|TRBV27
CASSPLEGLNTEAFF
TGTGCCAGCAGTCCCCTCGAGGGTTTGAACACTGAAGCTTTCTTT
>few|-|TRBJ2-7|TRBV24-1
CATSDWSEAYEQYF
TGTGCCACCAGTGATTGGTCAGAAGCCTACGAGCAGTACTTC
>once|-|TRBJ2-7|TRBV3-1/TRBV3-2
CASSQSVYEQYF
TGTGCCAGCAGCCAATCGGTCTACGAGCAGTACTTC
>-|TRBD1|TRBJ2-7|TRBV5-8
CASSFGQGSSYEQYF
TGTGCCAGCAGCTTCGGACAGGGATCGTCCTACGAGCAGTACTTC
>-|-|TRBJ2-3|TRBV19
CASTSPNTDTQYF
TGTGCCAGCACTAGCCCTAACACAGATACGCAGTATTTT
>-|TRBD1|TRBJ2-7|TRBV7-9
CASSPGTGRSYEQYF
TGTGCCAGCAGCCCCGGGACAGGGCGCTCCTACGAGCAGTACTTC
>-|-|TRBJ1-2|TRBV3-1/TRBV3-2
CASSQGPGGNYGYTF
TGTGCCAGCAGCCAGGGTCCCGGGGGTAACTATGGCTACACCTTC
>once|-|TRBJ1-1|TRBV4-2
CASSQGQRRVF
TGTGCCAGCAGCCAGGGGCAACGACGGGTTTTT
>-|TRBD2|TRBJ2-1|TRBV18
CASSPPSGGVNEQFF
TGTGCCAGCTCACCACCTAGCGGGGGAGTCAATGAGCAGTTCTTC